These 3 T cell receptor beta chains originate from one sample sequenced in a study of T cells in Graves' hyperthyroidism and ophthalmopathy. Amplification of TCR beta CDR3 regions used RNA as the template. TCR CDR3 regions were first amplified by RT-PCR with HTBI primers. One entry per CDR3 protein results from TCRdb running MiXCR on the multiplex PCR reads. Of hundreds of thousands of distinct CDR3 sequences listed, roughly 15% are singletons. The sample taken for sequencing was blood. These receptors were collected from a woman aged 45-65 years with Graves' ophthalmopathy.

This clonotype was picked up many times. The chain joins TRBV30 to TRBJ1-2; D might be TRBD1 (6 bases). This CDR3 is 14 amino acids long. CDR1 GTSNPN and CDR2 SVGIG come from the germline V gene (reference sequence). Between the trimmed V and J ends, which lost 0 bases and 7 bases, there was a span of 15 bases. The DNA of the CDR3 is TGTGCCTGGAGTGTAAATTTCCAGGGGACTGGCTACACCTTC. Amino acids: CAWSVNFQGTGYTF.

This clonotype was detected a few times. The chain combines TRBV28 with TRBJ2-7, with D maybe TRBD1 (6 bases). Germline loops: CDR1 MDHEN, CDR2 SYDVKM. The germline V and J ends were trimmed by 2 bases and 6 bases, with 11 bases remaining between them. This CDR3 region has 13 residues. The chain's CDR3 is CASSLPTGIEQYF. The CDR3 DNA reads as TGTGCCAGCAGTTTACCTACAGGGATCGAGCAGTACTTC.

The table lists this clonotype with a few counts. The rearrangement joins TRBV3-1 to TRBJ2-1; the match to TRBD1 covers 8 bases. J was trimmed by 4 bases and V by 0 bases; bases with no gene match: 8. CDR3 length: 17 residues. Germline CDR1 reads LGHDT; CDR2 reads YNNKEL (reference sequence). CDR3 amino acids: CASSQDDRTGLYNEQFF. The DNA of the CDR3 is TGTGCCAGCAGCCAAGACGATCGGACAGGGCTTTACAATGAGCAGTTCTTC.